This T cell receptor (beta chain) was retrieved from a study of blood T cell repertoires in COVID-19. Using immunoSEQ multiplex PCR, the repertoire was profiled, and TCRdb retains in-frame clones only, with some absent. The sample records roughly 500,000 clones, around nine tenths being singletons. CDR1 SNHLY and CDR2 FYNNEI come from the germline V gene. V was trimmed by 6 bases and J by 5 bases, leaving 9 bases between them. The CDR3 runs 12 residues. All enrollees were roughly 18 to 95 years old and from 20 to 30 US areas. This receptor was taken from a woman between 40 and 50 years old who had recovered from COVID-19. Sequenced: PBMCs or T cells enriched from blood (not recorded which). The J gene is TRBJ2-3, the V gene TRBV2; D not resolved. CDR3 in amino acids: CASSWAIDTQYF. The CDR3 DNA follows: TGTGCCAGCAGCTGGGCCATAGATACGCAGTATTTT.